This T cell receptor beta chain is from a study of response to subunit inactivated influenza vaccine. TCRdb passed the RT-PCR reads through MiXCR, listing each CDR3 protein once. The data show more than 400,000 distinct CDR3 sequences, with roughly 7.6% seen just once and around 13% held by the top ten. Findings of the study overall: Each seasonal influenza vaccination, the authors suggested, recruits few new T cells.

In the case of this clonotype: Its target is not known. This may come from a read error, since a much larger clone is one base off.

Here the sequenced sample was PBMCs from blood, taken 23 months after vaccination. The TCR originated in a man in his fifties or sixties who received an inactivated influenza vaccine.

CDR3 sequence: CASGQVRDGEAFF. The CDR3 bases are TGTGCCAGCGGCCAAGTTAGGGATGGTGAAGCTTTCTTT. The chain carries TRBV4-2 and TRBJ1-1; unclear D gene. The CDR3 contains 13 residues. Germline-derived CDR1 and CDR2 are LGHNA and YNFKEQ.